This T cell receptor (beta chain) was obtained from a study of OX40 agonist ivuxolimab in advanced cancers. Describing the broader study: The costimulatory receptor OX40 (CD134) was targeted by ivuxolimab, a fully human IgG2 agonistic monoclonal antibody. Intravenous ivuxolimab was administered to patients every 2 weeks at six dose levels: 0.01, 0.1, 0.3, 1.5, 3 and 10 mg/kg. Among the approximately 54 dose-escalation patients, approximately 20 had hepatocellular carcinoma, roughly 15 melanoma, 9 renal cell carcinoma and 9 head and neck cancer. In the dose-escalation cohort, 75% to 85% of patients were male, and the mean age was 60 years with a range of roughly 23 to 90. Patients were allowed to have had prior anti-PD-1, anti-PD-L1 or anti-CTLA-4 therapy, and approximately 40% of the dose-escalation patients had been treated with checkpoint inhibitors. Three dose-escalation patients achieved partial responses, one with hepatocellular carcinoma and two with cutaneous melanoma. The point of sequencing TCRbeta in the periphery was to test whether ivuxolimab changed TCR sequence diversity and drove clonal T-cell expansion. The paper describes the monotherapy dose-escalation part (N = 52 patients) of the phase I trial of ivuxolimab. General findings and caveats noted by the study authors: In partial responders in the 0.1-3.0 mg/kg groups, normalized peripheral clonal expansion was found to be among the lowest, especially among CD8+ T cells. Which antigens the clonally expanded peripheral T cells were specific for was not determined. Low levels of normalized T-cell clonal expansion were also seen in some patients who did not respond. After ivuxolimab, CD8+ T cells had more expanded clones than CD4+ T cells on average. At doses of 0.1 to 3.0 mg/kg, clonal expansion of both CD4+ and CD8+ T cells in blood was seen between baseline and week 6.

To sequence the TCRbeta CDR3 region, genomic DNA was isolated from the sorted cells. The immunoSEQ Assay was used to sequence the TCRbeta CDR3 regions. The source is immuneACCESS, and TCRdb retained only in-frame sequences with V and J called. Part of the clones is not carried over; for the studies checked, unresolved V genes explain less than half of this, and the remainder is unexplained. This sample has around 110,000 clones in its table, and approximately 90% of those were observed once. The ten largest clones add up to 0.45% to 0.5% of the sample. The germline V gene (reference sequence) yields LNHDA for CDR1 and SQIVND for CDR2. V drops 4 bases and J drops 7 bases, leaving 16 bases in between. Spanning cysteine to phenylalanine, the CDR3 consists of 14 amino acids. CDR3 DNA is the only sequence kept; it has 42 bases, read in frame from the first base. In regard to this clone: Its recognized antigen is unknown. No base quality information exists; no much larger clone differs at one position.

The trial excluded patients who had a history of autoimmune disease or who were on systemic immunosuppression. Peripheral blood for TCR sequencing was collected from all dose cohorts at baseline, on cycle 4 day 1, and on cycle 7 day 1. Samples came from an open-label, multicenter, first-in-human phase I dose-escalation trial of ivuxolimab. Adults with locally advanced or metastatic head and neck squamous cell, hepatocellular, melanoma or renal cell carcinoma were enrolled in the trial. CD4+ and CD8+ T cells were sorted separately from peripheral blood before TCR sequencing. This material consisted of CD4+ or CD8+ T cells sorted from blood, taken in a trial of the OX40 agonist ivuxolimab. The V gene is TRBV19 and the J gene is TRBJ2-5; TRBD1 could be the D gene, as 6 bases match. The clonotype comes from an adult with an advanced solid tumor such as melanoma, head and neck, liver or kidney cancer. The DNA sequence is given as TGTGCCAGTAGTACACACATGGACAGTTGGACCCAGTACTTC. Its translation reads: CASSTHMDSWTQYF.